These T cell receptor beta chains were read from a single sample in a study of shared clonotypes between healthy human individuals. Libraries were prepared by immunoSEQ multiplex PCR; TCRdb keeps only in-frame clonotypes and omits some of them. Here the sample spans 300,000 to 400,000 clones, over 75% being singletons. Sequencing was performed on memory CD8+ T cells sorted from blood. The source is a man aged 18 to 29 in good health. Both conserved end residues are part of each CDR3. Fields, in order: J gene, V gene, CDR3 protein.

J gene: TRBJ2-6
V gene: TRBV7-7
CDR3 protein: CASSPRPTGANVPTF

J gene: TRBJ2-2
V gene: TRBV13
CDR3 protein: CASSQRLDLDSRSTGELFF

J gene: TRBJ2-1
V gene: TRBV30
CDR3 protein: CAWSPGLAYNEQFF

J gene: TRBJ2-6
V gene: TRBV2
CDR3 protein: CASSSNPPRVSGANVLTF

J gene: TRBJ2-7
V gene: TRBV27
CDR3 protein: CASSLIGGRNSYEQYF

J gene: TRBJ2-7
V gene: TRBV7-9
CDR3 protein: CASNRTGEHEQYF

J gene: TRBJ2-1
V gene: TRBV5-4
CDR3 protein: CASRPSGATYNEQFF

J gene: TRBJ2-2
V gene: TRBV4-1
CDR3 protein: CASSQDSGTANTGELFF

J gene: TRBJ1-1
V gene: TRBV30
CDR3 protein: CAWSVTGDGAFF

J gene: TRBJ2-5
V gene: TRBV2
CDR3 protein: CASRDTGGGETQYF

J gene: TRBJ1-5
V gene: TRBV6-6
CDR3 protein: CASSPIGWEGNQPQHF

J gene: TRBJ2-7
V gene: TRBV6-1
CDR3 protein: CASSEGPYSYEQYF

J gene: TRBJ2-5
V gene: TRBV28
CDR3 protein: CASFERGGQETQYF

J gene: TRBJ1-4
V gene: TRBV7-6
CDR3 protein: CASSLVIRAGSNEKLFF

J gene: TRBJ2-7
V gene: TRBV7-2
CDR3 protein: CASSLPRTEYEQYF

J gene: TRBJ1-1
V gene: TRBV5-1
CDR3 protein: CASSLGQVMNTEAFF

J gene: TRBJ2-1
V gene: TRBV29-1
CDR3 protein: CSVEGHFTYNEQFF

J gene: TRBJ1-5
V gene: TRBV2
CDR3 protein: CASSDWGNQPQHF

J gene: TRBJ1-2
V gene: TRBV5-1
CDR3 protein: CASSRGGPPRGYTF

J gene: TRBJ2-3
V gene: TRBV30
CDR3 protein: CAWDLAGGFTDTQYF

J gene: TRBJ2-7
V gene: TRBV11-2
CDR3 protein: CASSFGLAPTYEQYF

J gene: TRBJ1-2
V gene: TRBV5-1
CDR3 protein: CASSADRVNYGYTF

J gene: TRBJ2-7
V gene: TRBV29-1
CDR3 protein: CSVELDGHLPYEQYF